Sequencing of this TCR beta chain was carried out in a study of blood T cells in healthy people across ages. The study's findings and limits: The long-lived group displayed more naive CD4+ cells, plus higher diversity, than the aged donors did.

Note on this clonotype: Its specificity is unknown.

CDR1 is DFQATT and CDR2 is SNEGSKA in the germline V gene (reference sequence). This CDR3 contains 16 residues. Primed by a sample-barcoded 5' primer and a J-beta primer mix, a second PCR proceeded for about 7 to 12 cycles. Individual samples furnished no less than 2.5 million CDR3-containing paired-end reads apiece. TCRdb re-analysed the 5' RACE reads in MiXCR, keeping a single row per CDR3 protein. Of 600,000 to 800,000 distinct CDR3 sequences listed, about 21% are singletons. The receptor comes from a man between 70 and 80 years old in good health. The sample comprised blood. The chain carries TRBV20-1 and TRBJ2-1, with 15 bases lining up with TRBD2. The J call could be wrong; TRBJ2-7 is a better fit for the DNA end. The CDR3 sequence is CSASDRTSGRAREQYF. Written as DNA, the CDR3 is TGCAGTGCTAGCGATCGGACTAGCGGGAGGGCCAGGGAGCAGTACTTC.